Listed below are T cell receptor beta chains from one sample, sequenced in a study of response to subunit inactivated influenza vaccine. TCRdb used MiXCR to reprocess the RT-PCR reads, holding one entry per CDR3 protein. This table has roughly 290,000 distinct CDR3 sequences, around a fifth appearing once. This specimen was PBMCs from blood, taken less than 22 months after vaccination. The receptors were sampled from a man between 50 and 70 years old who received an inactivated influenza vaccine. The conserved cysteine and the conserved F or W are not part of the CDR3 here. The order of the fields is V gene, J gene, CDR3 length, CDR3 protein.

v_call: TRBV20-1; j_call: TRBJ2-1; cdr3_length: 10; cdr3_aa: SAARYPNEQF
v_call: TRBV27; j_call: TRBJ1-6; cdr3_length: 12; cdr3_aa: ASSGYRGPSPLH
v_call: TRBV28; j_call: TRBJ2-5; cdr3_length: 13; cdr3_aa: ASFTGTTYQETQY
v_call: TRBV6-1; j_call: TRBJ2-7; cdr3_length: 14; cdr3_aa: ASTGALGRTTYEQY
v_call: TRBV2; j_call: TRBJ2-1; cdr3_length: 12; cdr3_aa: ATTGHPTYNEQF
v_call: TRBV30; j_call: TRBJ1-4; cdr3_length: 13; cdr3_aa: AWRGSLGLNEKLF
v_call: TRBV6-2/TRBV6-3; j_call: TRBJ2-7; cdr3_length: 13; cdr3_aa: ASTTDREIPYEQY
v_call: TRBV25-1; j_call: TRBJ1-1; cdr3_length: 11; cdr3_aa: ASMDRSWAEAF
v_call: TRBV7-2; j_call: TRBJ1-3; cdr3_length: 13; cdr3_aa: ASSLDDRVGNTIY
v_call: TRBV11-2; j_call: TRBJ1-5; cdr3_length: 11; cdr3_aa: ASSFRLNQPQH
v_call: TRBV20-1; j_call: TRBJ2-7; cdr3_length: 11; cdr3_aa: SARGVGAYEQY
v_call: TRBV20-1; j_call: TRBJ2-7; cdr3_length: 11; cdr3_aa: SATMARGYEQY
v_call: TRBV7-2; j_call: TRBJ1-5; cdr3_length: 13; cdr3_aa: ASSAEGLQNQPQH
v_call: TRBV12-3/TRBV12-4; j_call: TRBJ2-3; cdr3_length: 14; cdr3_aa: ASSLQGAARTDTQY
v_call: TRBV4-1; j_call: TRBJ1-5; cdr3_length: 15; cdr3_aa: ASSQGFRGYSNQPQH
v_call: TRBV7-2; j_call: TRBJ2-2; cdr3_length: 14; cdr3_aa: ASSLVGTANTGELF
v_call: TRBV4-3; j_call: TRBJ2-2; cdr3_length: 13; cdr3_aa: ASSQVARNTGELF
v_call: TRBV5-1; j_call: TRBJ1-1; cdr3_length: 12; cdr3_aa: ASSLVAVSPEAF
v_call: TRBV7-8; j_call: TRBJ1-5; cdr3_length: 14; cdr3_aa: ASSPAWGQRGQPQH
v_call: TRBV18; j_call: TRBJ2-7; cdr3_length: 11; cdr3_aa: ASSPGDSYEQY
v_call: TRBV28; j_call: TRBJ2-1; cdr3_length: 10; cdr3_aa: ASSLFGNEQF
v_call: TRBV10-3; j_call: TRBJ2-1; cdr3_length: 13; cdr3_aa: AISQGLAESNEQF
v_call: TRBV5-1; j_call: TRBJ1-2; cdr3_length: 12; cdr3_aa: ASSPGRGGYGYT
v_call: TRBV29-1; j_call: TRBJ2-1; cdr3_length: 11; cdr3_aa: SVASGRANEQF
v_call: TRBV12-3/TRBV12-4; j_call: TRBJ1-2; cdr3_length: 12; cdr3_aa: ASSLEVQTYGYT
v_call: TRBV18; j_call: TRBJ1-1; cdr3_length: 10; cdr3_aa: ASSARRTEAF
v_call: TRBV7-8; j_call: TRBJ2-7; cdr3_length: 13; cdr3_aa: ASSSAGFGAYEQY
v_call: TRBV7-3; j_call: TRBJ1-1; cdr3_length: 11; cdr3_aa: ASSPRRNTEAF
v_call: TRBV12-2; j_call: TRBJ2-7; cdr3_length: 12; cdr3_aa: ASRLLGQEYEQY
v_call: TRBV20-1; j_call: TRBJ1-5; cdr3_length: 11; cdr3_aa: SATGFGNQPQH
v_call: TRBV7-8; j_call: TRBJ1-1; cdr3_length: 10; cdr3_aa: ASSFPGPEAF